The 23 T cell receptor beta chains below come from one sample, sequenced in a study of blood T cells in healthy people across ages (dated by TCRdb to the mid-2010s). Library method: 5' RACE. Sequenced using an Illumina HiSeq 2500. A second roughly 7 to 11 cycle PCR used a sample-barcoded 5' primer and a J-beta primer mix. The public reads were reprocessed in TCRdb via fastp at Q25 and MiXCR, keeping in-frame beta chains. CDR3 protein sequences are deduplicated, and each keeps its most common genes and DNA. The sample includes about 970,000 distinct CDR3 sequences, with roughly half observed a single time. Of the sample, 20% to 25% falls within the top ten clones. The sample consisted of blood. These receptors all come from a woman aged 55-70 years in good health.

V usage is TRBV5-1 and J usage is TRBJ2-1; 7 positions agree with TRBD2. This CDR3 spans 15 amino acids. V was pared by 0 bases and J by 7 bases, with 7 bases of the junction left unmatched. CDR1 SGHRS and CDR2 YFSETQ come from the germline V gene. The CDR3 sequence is CASSLAIGGDNEQFF. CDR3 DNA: TGCGCCAGCAGCTTGGCCATTGGGGGGGATAATGAGCAGTTCTTC.

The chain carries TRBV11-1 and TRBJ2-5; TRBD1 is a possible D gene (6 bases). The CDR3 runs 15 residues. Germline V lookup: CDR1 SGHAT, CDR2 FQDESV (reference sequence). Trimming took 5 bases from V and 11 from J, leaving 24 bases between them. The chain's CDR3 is CASSLDRQGSYGQYF. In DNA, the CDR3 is TGTGCCAGCAGCCTCGATAGGCAGGGGTCGTACGGGCAGTACTTC.

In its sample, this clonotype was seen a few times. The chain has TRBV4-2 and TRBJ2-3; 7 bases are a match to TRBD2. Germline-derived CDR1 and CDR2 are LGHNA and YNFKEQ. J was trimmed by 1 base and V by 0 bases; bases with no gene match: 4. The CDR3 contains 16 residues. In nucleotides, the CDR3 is TGTGCCAGCAGCCAAGATCAGCGGGACGGCACAGATACGCAGTATTTT. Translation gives CASSQDQRDGTDTQYF.

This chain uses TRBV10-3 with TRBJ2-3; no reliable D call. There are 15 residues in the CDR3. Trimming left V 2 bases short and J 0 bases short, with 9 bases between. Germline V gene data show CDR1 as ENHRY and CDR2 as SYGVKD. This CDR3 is CAISERAPSTDTQYF. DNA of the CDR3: TGTGCCATCAGTGAGCGGGCCCCTAGCACAGATACGCAGTATTTT.

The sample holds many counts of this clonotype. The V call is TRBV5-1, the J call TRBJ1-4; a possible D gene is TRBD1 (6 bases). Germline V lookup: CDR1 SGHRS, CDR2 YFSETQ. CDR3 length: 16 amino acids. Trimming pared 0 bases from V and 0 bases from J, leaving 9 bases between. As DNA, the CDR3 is TGCGCCAGCAGCTTGGGTGACAGGTCAACTAATGAAAAACTGTTTTTT. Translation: CASSLGDRSTNEKLFF.

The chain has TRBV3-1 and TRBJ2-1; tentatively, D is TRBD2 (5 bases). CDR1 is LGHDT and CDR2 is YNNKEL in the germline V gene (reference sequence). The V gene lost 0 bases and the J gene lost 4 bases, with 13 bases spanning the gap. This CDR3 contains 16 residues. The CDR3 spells CASSQDLRRGYNEQFF. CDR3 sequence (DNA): TGTGCCAGCAGCCAAGATCTACGTCGCGGGTACAATGAGCAGTTCTTC.

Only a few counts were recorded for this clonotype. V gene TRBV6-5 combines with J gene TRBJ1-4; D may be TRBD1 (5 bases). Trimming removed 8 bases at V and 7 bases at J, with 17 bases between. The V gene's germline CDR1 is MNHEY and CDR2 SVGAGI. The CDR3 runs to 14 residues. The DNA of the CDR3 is TGTGCCAGCTCCTCAGGGATTCGAGGTGAAAAACTGTTTTTT. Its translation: CASSSGIRGEKLFF.

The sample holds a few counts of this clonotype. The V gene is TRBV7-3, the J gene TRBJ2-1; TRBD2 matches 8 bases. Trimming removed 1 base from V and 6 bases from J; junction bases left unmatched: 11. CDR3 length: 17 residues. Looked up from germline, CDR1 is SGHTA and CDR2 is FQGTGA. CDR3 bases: TGTGCCAGCAGCTTAATCCCCGGGGGGGCGGAGGCCAATGAGCAGTTCTTC. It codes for CASSLIPGGAEANEQFF.

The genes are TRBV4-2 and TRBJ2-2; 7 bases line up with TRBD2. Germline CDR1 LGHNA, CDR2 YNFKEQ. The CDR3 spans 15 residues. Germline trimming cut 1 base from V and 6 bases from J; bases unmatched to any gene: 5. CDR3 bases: TGTGCCAGCAGCCAAGTTCCGGGAGGCGCCGGGGAGCTGTTTTTT. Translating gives CASSQVPGGAGELFF.

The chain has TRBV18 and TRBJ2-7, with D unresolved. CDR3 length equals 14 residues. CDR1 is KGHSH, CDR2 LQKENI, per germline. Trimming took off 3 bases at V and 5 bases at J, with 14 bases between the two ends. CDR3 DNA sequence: TGTGCCAGCTCACCTCCGGGCCCCTCGGACGAGCAGTACTTC. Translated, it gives CASSPPGPSDEQYF.

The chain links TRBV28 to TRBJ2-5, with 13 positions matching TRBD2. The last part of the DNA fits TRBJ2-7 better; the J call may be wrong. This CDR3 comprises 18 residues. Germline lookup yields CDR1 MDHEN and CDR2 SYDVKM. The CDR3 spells CASSFPGTSGIENDEQYF. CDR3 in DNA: TGTGCCAGCAGTTTCCCCGGGACTAGCGGGATTGAGAACGACGAGCAGTACTTC.

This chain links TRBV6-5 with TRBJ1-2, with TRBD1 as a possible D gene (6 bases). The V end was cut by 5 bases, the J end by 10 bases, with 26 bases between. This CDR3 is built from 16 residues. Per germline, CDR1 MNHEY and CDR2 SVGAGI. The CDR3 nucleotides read TGTGCCAGCAGTAAAGACAGGAGCCTGACTTCGAATGTCTACACCTTC. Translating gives CASSKDRSLTSNVYTF.

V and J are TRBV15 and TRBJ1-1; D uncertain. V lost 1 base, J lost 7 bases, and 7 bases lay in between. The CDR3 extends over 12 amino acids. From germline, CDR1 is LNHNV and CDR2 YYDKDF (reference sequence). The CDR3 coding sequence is TGTGCCACCAGCAGAGTTGAGAATGAAGCTTTCTTT. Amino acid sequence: CATSRVENEAFF.

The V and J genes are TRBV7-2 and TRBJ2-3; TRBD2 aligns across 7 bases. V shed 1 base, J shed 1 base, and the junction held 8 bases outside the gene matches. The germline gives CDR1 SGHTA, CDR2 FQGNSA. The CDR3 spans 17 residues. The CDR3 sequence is CASSLGTAGVGTDTQYF. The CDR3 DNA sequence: TGTGCCAGCAGCTTAGGCACGGCGGGAGTGGGCACAGATACGCAGTATTTT.

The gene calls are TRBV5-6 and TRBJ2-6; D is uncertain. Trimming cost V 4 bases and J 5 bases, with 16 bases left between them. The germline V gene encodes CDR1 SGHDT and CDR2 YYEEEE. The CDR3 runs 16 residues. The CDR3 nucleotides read TGTGCCAGCAGCCCAGGACGCCTTTTTTGGGCCAACGTCCTGACTTTC. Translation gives CASSPGRLFWANVLTF.

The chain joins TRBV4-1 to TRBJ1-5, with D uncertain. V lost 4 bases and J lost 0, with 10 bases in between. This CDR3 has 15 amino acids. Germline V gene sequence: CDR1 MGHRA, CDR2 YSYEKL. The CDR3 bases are TGCGCCAGCAGCCTCTTCCTTACTAGCAATCAGCCCCAGCATTTT. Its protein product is CASSLFLTSNQPQHF.

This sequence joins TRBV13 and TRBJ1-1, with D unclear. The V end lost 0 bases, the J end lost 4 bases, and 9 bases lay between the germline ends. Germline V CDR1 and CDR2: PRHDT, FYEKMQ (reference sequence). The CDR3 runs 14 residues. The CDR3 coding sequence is TGTGCCAGCAGCTTAGGAATGGGTGGCACTGAAGCTTTCTTT. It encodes CASSLGMGGTEAFF.

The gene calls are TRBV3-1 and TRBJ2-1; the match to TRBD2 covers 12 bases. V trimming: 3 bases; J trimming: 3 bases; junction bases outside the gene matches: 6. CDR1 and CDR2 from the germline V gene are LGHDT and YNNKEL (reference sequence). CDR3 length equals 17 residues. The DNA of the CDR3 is TGTGCCAGCAGCCATGCCCGACTAGCGGGAGTCTACAATGAGCAGTTCTTC. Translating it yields CASSHARLAGVYNEQFF.

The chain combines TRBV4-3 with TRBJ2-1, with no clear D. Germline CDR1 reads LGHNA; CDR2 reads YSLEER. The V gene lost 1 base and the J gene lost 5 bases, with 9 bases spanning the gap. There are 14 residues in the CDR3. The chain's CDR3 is CASSQAPANNEQFF. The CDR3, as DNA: TGCGCCAGCAGCCAAGCACCGGCCAACAATGAGCAGTTCTTC.

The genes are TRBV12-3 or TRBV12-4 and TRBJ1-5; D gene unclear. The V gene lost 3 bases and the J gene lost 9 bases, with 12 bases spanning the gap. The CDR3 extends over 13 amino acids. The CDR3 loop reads CASSFLGKGPQHF. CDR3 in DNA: TGTGCCAGCAGTTTCCTTGGGAAAGGGCCCCAGCATTTT.

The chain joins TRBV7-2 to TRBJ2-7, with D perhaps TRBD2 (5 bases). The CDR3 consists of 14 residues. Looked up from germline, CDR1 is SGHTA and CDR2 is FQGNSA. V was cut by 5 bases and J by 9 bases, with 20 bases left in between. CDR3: CASSKRHIEGAQYF. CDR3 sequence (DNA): TGTGCCAGCAGCAAAAGACATATAGAGGGCGCGCAGTACTTC. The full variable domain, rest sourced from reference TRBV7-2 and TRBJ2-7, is GAGVSQSPSNKVTEKGKDVELRCDPISGHTALYWYRQSLGQGLEFLIYFQGNSAPDKSGLPSDRFSAERTGGSVSTLTIQRTQQEDSAVYLCASSKRHIEGAQYFGPGTRLTVT.

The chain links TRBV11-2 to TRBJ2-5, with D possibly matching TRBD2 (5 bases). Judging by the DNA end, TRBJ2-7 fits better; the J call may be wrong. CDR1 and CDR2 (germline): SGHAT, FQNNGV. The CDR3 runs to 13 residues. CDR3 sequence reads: CASSSTSLGEQYF. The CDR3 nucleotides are TGTGCCAGCAGCTCCACTAGTCTTGGCGAGCAGTACTTC.

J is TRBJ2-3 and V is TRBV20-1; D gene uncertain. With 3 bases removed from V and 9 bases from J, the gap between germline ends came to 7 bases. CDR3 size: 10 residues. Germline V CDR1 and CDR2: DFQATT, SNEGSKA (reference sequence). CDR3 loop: CSASVCTQYF. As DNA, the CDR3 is TGCAGTGCTAGCGTCTGCACGCAGTATTTT.